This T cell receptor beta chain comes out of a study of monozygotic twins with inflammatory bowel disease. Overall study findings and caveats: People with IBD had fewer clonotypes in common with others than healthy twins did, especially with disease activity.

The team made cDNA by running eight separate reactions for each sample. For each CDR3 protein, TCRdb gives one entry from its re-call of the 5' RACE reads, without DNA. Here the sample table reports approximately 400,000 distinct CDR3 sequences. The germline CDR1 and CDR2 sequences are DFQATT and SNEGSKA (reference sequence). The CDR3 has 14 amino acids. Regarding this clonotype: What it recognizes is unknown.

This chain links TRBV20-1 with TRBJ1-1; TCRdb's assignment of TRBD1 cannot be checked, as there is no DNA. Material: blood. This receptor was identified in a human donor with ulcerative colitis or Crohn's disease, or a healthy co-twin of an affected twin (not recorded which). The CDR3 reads CSAKSGTGGREAFF.